These 19 T cell receptor beta chains were all obtained from the same sample, sequenced in a study of blood T cell repertoires in COVID-19. Measured with immunoSEQ multiplex PCR; TCRdb has only the in-frame clones, and not every one. The repertoire holds about 210,000 clones, with around 89% as singletons. The material sequenced was PBMCs or T cells enriched from blood (not recorded which). These TCRs come from a woman between 18 and 29 years old who had recovered from COVID-19.

The chain has TRBV11-2 and TRBJ1-2, with D unclear. The CDR3 covers 14 residues. Per germline, CDR1 SGHAT and CDR2 FQNNGV. Trimming removed 10 bases from V and 0 bases from J, with 15 bases in between. CDR3 DNA sequence: TGTGCCACCCTCCCCGGGGATACTAACTATGGCTACACCTTC. As protein: CATLPGDTNYGYTF.

The J gene is TRBJ1-3, the V gene TRBV7-2; unclear D gene. V lost 1 base and J 7 bases, leaving 17 bases between the germline ends. Germline CDR1 and CDR2: SGHTA and FQGNSA. This CDR3 is 16 amino acids long. CDR3 region: CASSLEGRQGGNTIYF. DNA for the CDR3: TGTGCCAGCAGCTTAGAGGGAAGGCAAGGAGGCAACACCATATATTTT.

The genes are TRBV6-4 and TRBJ2-6; 7 nucleotides align to TRBD1. This CDR3 spans 15 amino acids. Germline CDR1 is MRHNA and CDR2 is SNTAGT. J was trimmed by 3 bases and V by 8 bases; bases with no gene match: 7. CDR3 nucleotides: TGTGCCAGCGCGACAGGGTCTGATGGGGCCAACGTCCTGACTTTC. Its translation is CASATGSDGANVLTF.

The V and J genes are TRBV15 and TRBJ1-1; 7 bases are shared with TRBD1. Trimming removed 0 bases from V and 11 bases from J; junction bases left unmatched: 12. The CDR3 runs to 15 residues. Germline V gene data show CDR1 as LNHNV and CDR2 as YYDKDF (reference sequence). Written as DNA, the CDR3 is TGTGCCACCAGCAGAGATCGGGGCCTTACAGGGGTGGCTTTCTTT. It translates to CATSRDRGLTGVAFF.

The rearrangement links TRBV19 to TRBJ1-1; tentative D call: TRBD1 (5 bases). Deletions cut 8 bases from V and 0 bases from J, with 10 bases between. The CDR3 extends over 13 amino acids. Germline loops: CDR1 LNHDA, CDR2 SQIVND (reference sequence). CDR3 DNA sequence: TGTGCCAGTGGTGACAGAATGAACACTGAAGCTTTCTTT. This translates into CASGDRMNTEAFF. The full variable domain, rest sourced from reference TRBV19 and TRBJ1-1, is DGGITQSPKYLFRKEGQNVTLSCEQNLNHDAMYWYRQDPGQGLRLIYYSQIVNDFQKGDIAEGYSVSREKKESFPLTVTSAQKNPTAFYLCASGDRMNTEAFFGQGTRLTVV.

The chain has TRBV6-2 or TRBV6-3 and TRBJ2-5, with 7 bases that match TRBD2. Germline-derived CDR1 and CDR2 are MNHEY and SVGEGT. The CDR3 length is 16 residues. V lost 2 bases to trimming and J lost 1 base; unmatched junction nucleotides: 7. CDR3 sequence (DNA): TGTGCCAGCAGTTACCATCAGCGGGACCTCCAAGAGACCCAGTACTTC. Translation gives CASSYHQRDLQETQYF.

V is TRBV9 and J is TRBJ2-3; weak D call: TRBD2 (7 bases). Trimming cost V 2 bases and J 2 bases, with 27 bases left between them. The CDR3 contains 20 residues. Per germline, CDR1 SGDLS and CDR2 YYNGEE. Written as DNA, the CDR3 is TGTGCCAGCAGCGTTCACCCGGGCGGGGGCATTTCCAATCACACAGATACGCAGTATTTT. This encodes CASSVHPGGGISNHTDTQYF.

The rearrangement links TRBV3-1 (or the pseudogene TRBV3-2) to TRBJ2-3; 12 bases map to TRBD2. Trimming at V came to 0 bases and at J to 0 bases, leaving 7 bases not matched to a gene. The CDR3 has 19 residues. Germline V gene sequence: CDR1 LGHDT, CDR2 YNNKEL (reference sequence). The CDR3 sequence: CASSQDRTSGVSSTDTQYF. The CDR3 DNA sequence: TGTGCCAGCAGCCAAGACAGGACTAGCGGGGTATCTAGCACAGATACGCAGTATTTT.

The rearrangement joins TRBV25-1 to TRBJ1-2, with 7 bases lining up with TRBD1. CDR1 and CDR2 (germline): MGHDK, SYGVNS. V trimming: 3 bases; J trimming: 7 bases; junction bases outside the gene matches: 5. The CDR3 extends over 13 amino acids. CDR3 sequence: CASSESQGGGYTF. CDR3 nucleotide sequence: TGTGCCAGCAGTGAGAGTCAGGGGGGTGGCTACACCTTC.

The chain carries TRBV4-1 and TRBJ1-5; D uncertain. CDR3 length: 15 amino acids. V was trimmed by 1 base and J by 5 bases, leaving 12 bases between them. CDR1 is MGHRA and CDR2 is YSYEKL in the germline V gene. CDR3 region: CASSQAVNSHQPQHF. CDR3 bases: TGCGCCAGCAGCCAAGCCGTAAACTCCCATCAGCCCCAGCATTTT.

The chain is built from TRBV7-6 and TRBJ2-2, with TRBD2 identical over 7 bases. There are 16 residues in the CDR3. The trim removed 1 base at V and 5 bases at J, leaving 7 bases unmatched. Germline CDR1 is SGHVS and CDR2 is FNYEAQ. The CDR3 here is CASSLGGLSYTGELFF. CDR3 nucleotide sequence: TGTGCCAGCAGCTTAGGGGGACTATCCTATACCGGGGAGCTGTTTTTT.

The chain recombines TRBV7-9 with TRBJ1-1, with TRBD1 matching 7 bases. Unmatched junction bases numbered 12, after V lost 5 bases and J lost 0 bases. This CDR3 contains 17 residues. From germline, CDR1 is SEHNR and CDR2 FQNEAQ (reference sequence). The CDR3 loop is CASSPGFKQGMNTEAFF. As DNA, the CDR3 is TGTGCCAGCAGCCCGGGTTTTAAACAGGGGATGAACACTGAAGCTTTCTTT.

The chain combines TRBV7-8 with TRBJ1-2, with 10 bases identical to TRBD1. CDR1 and CDR2 from the germline V gene are SGHVS and FQNEAQ. The CDR3 covers 15 residues. Trimming removed 4 bases from V and 3 bases from J; junction bases left unmatched: 5. The CDR3 loop is CASSSSGQGDYGYTF. The CDR3 DNA reads TGTGCCAGCAGCTCCTCAGGACAGGGGGACTATGGCTACACCTTC.

The gene calls are TRBV28 and TRBJ1-3; D unresolved. Trimming pared 5 bases from V and 14 bases from J, leaving 7 bases between. Germline V gene data show CDR1 as MDHEN and CDR2 as SYDVKM. The CDR3 is made up of 9 amino acids. CDR3 sequence: CASSPPVYF. CDR3 DNA sequence: TGTGCCAGCAGTCCGCCAGTATATTTT.

The chain recombines TRBV27 with TRBJ1-6, with D unresolved. The V gene's germline CDR1 is MNHEY and CDR2 SMNVEV (reference sequence). V dropped 8 bases and J dropped 18 bases, with 23 bases sitting between them. This CDR3 has 13 amino acids. In DNA, the CDR3 is TGTGCCAGCTCTATCGGACTGTCACAACCTCCCCACTTT. As protein: CASSIGLSQPPHF.

The chain couples TRBV27 to TRBJ1-5; TRBD1 aligns across 7 bases. In germline, CDR1 is MNHEY, CDR2 SMNVEV (reference sequence). The CDR3 has 17 amino acids. V gave up 5 bases and J gave up 0 bases; unmatched junction bases: 10. This CDR3 reads CASSVIGTADSNQPQHF. In nucleotides, the CDR3 is TGTGCCAGCAGTGTGATTGGGACAGCGGATAGCAATCAGCCCCAGCATTTT.

The gene calls are TRBV12-5 and TRBJ2-7, with D maybe TRBD1 (5 bases). From germline, CDR1 is LGHNT and CDR2 FRNRAP. V was trimmed by 0 bases and J by 6 bases, leaving 15 bases between them. The length of the CDR3 is 15 residues. CDR3: CASGLVRSGHREQYF. The CDR3 bases are TGTGCTAGTGGTTTGGTACGGTCAGGGCATCGCGAGCAGTACTTC.

The genes are TRBV19 and TRBJ1-5, with a tentative D call TRBD1 (6 bases). The V gene's germline CDR1 is LNHDA and CDR2 SQIVND (reference sequence). V lost 3 bases, J lost 5 bases, and 14 bases lay in between. This CDR3 spans 15 amino acids. CDR3 in DNA: TGTGCCAGTAGTATCTATGTCAGGGGAGATCAGCCCCAGCATTTT. Residues: CASSIYVRGDQPQHF.

The V call is TRBV6-1, the J call TRBJ2-3; the match to TRBD2 covers 11 bases. CDR3 length: 17 amino acids. Losses at the gene ends were 3 bases for V and 1 base for J; bases not matched to a gene: 6. From germline, CDR1 is MNHNS and CDR2 SASEGT. The CDR3 DNA sequence: TGTGCCAGCAGTGACACACCGGGACTAGCGGGCACAGATACGCAGTATTTT. This gives the protein CASSDTPGLAGTDTQYF.